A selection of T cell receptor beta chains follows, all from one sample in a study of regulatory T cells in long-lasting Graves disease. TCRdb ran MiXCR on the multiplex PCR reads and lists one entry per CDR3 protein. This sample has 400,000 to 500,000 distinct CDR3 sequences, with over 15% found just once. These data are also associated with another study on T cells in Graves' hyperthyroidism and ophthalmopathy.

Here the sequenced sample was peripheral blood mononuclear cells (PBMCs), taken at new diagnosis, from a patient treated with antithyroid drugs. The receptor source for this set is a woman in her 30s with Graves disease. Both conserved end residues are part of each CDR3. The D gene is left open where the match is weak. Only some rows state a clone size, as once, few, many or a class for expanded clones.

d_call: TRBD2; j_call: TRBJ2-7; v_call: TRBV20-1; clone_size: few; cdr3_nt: TGCAGTGCTAGTGGGGCGGGAGGTCTTGGCGAGCAGTACTTC; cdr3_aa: CSASGAGGLGEQYF
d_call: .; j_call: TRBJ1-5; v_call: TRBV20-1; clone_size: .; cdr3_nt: TGCAGTGCTAGGAGGACGGCGGATCAGCCCCAGCATTTT; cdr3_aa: CSARRTADQPQHF
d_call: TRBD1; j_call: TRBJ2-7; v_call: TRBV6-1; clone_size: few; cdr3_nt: TGTGCCAGCAGTGGGACAGGGGGCGCGGGAGTTCCCGAGCAGTACTTC; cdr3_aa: CASSGTGGAGVPEQYF
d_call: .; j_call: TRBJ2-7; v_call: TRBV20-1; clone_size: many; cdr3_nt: TGCAGTGCTTGGGCAGTACAAGGCTCCTACGAGCAGTACTTC; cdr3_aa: CSAWAVQGSYEQYF
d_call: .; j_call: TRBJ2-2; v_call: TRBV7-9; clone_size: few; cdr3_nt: TGTGCCAGCGGTCGGGGAGATAACACCGGGGAGCTGTTTTTT; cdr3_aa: CASGRGDNTGELFF
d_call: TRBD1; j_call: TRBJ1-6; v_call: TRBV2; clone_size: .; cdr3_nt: TGTGCCAGCAGTGAAGACTTCCAGGGGACAGTCAATTCACCCCTCCACTTT; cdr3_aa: CASSEDFQGTVNSPLHF
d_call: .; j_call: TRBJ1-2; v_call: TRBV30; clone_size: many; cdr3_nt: TGTGCCTGGAGTAGGGATGGCTACACCTTC; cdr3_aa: CAWSRDGYTF
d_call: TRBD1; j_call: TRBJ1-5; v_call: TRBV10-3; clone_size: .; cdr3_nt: TGTGCCATCAGGGACAGGGAAGACCAGCCCCAGCATTTT; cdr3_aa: CAIRDREDQPQHF
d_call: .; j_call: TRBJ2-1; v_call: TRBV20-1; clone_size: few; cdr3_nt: TGCAGTCCCCAGGGGAATGAGCAGTTCTTC; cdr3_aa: CSPQGNEQFF
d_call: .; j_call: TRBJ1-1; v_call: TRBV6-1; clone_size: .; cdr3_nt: TGTGCCAGCAGTGCTAAACACCTGAACACTGAAGCTTTCTTT; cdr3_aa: CASSAKHLNTEAFF
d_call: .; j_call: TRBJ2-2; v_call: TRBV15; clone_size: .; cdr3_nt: TGTGCCACCAGTCCGGGAATCGCGAACACCGGGGAGCTGTTTTTT; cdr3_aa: CATSPGIANTGELFF
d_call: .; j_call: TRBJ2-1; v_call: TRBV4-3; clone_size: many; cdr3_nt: TGCGCCAGCAGCCAAGACTGGGGGTCGGGCAATGAGCAGTTCTTC; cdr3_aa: CASSQDWGSGNEQFF
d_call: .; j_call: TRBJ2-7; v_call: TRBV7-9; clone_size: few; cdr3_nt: TGTGCCAGCAGCTTAGTAAAATTCGACGAGCAGTACTTC; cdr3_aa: CASSLVKFDEQYF
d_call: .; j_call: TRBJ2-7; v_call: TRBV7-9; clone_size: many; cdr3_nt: TGTGCCAGCAGCTTGGTAGGGCCGGACGAGCAGTACTTC; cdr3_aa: CASSLVGPDEQYF